The source of this TCR beta chain is a study of blood T cell repertoires in COVID-19. In the study overall: Acute-phase and convalescent COVID-19 samples originated in the United States, Italy and Spain. Sample material is recorded as cDNA or gDNA derived from T cells, B-cell-depleted T cells, or PBMCs.

Per the study methods: Reference gene primer amplification in the assay estimated nucleated cell counts. Profiled with immunoSEQ multiplex PCR; TCRdb holds only in-frame clones, not every one. V and J calls and clone size follow that table, whereas D and trimming were derived from the DNA. The sample has a few hundred thousand clones, about 83% seen once. Germline-derived CDR1 and CDR2 are SGHRS and YFSETQ. V was pared by 0 bases and J by 5 bases, with 9 bases of the junction left unmatched. CDR3 size: 16 residues. This clonotype was obtained from a man aged 60 to 69 who had recovered from COVID-19. The sample was peripheral blood. The gene calls are TRBV5-1 and TRBJ2-5; 8 positions agree with TRBD1. The CDR3 is CASSLVPDRVRETQYF. The CDR3 DNA is TGCGCCAGCAGCTTGGTCCCGGACAGGGTTAGGGAGACCCAGTACTTC.